Listed below are T cell receptor beta chains from one sample, sequenced in a study of blood T cells in healthy people across ages. MiXCR was run by TCRdb on the 5' RACE reads, yielding one entry per CDR3 protein. The table has 700,000 to 950,000 distinct CDR3 sequences, 40% to 45% seen once. The sequenced sample consisted of blood. Source of these receptors: a woman between 55 and 75 years old in good health. CDR3s include the opening cysteine and the closing phenylalanine or tryptophan. Size is omitted from some rows. Given values are once, few, many or a class for expanded clones.

V: TRBV10-3; size: .; CDR3: CATYREDYGYTF
V: TRBV4-1; size: once; CDR3: CASSHLGESAYEQYF
V: TRBV20-1; size: .; CDR3: CSARQDPETQYF
V: TRBV14; size: .; CDR3: CASSYVAGSNEQFF
V: TRBV10-1; size: .; CDR3: CASKGTSNTQYF
V: TRBV7-9; size: few; CDR3: CASSLGSSGAPSTDTQYF
V: TRBV20-1; size: .; CDR3: CSASGPSTDTQYF
V: TRBV4-1; size: many; CDR3: CASSLKFSSQGRHEQYF
V: TRBV16; size: .; CDR3: CASTTTGFSTEAFF
V: TRBV28; size: .; CDR3: CASSLPTGNGQPQHF
V: TRBV29-1; size: .; CDR3: CSVVKGTSDREQYF
V: TRBV4-3; size: many; CDR3: CASSQDLFSSGRYNEQFF
V: TRBV12-3/TRBV12-4; size: .; CDR3: CASRDQNEQYF
V: TRBV28; size: .; CDR3: CASSKTQSATNEKPFF
V: TRBV12-3/TRBV12-4; size: many; CDR3: CASSPLSGRANNEQFF
V: TRBV25-1; size: few; CDR3: CASSEWAESDTQYF
V: TRBV9; size: .; CDR3: CASSARGDRVPGELFF
V: TRBV20-1; size: .; CDR3: CSAVQGPETQYF
V: TRBV9; size: many; CDR3: CASSPSGRHSYEQYF
V: TRBV5-1; size: few; CDR3: CASSLTGQPTDTQYF
V: TRBV6-2/TRBV6-3; size: few; CDR3: CASSYSIRGLAGVSQSTDTQYF
V: TRBV3-1; size: .; CDR3: CASSQDDRENQPQHF
V: TRBV3-1; size: many; CDR3: CASSQVGYEQYF
V: TRBV5-6; size: few; CDR3: CASSTNTEAFF
V: TRBV6-2/TRBV6-3; size: few; CDR3: CASSGWTGANVLTF
V: TRBV9; size: few; CDR3: CASSVTGTSANEQFF
V: TRBV29-1; size: many; CDR3: CSARRGDTQYF
V: TRBV20-1; size: few; CDR3: CSAARQGGVETQYF
V: TRBV15; size: few; CDR3: CATSRGRLGGIRQETQYF
V: TRBV7-2; size: once; CDR3: CASSFKAGAQEQYF
V: TRBV15; size: few; CDR3: CATSRETGASDGYTF
V: TRBV4-3; size: few; CDR3: CASSQRAGVGYEQYF
V: TRBV24-1; size: few; CDR3: CATSERSPLLGEQYF
V: TRBV20-1; size: once; CDR3: CSARDAGTDSYEQYF
V: TRBV10-3; size: few; CDR3: CAISEVARGVNEQFF
V: TRBV7-2; size: .; CDR3: CASSLRSEQYF
V: TRBV12-3/TRBV12-4; size: .; CDR3: CASSLGAGTNTEAFF
V: TRBV5-1; size: .; CDR3: CASSRQREGYNEQYF
V: TRBV7-2; size: .; CDR3: CASSSGSGLGNEQFF
V: TRBV21-1; size: .; CDR3: CASSKLRSDSSGANVLTF
V: TRBV19; size: few; CDR3: CASSIDGSSYEQYF
V: TRBV6-1; size: .; CDR3: CASSRSPSTSGRANEQFF
V: TRBV18; size: .; CDR3: CASSPGWDHNEQYF
V: TRBV4-2; size: .; CDR3: CASSPSSGAEQFF